This TCR beta chain comes out of a study of lymphopenia after photon versus proton radiotherapy. The method was immunoSEQ multiplex PCR; TCRdb's version includes in-frame clones alone and lacks a portion of them. The sample carries around 12,000 clones, roughly nine tenths recorded once. The CDR3 extends over 12 amino acids. The germline gives CDR1 ENHRY, CDR2 SYGVKD. V was shortened by 10 bases and J by 0 bases, with 7 bases between the two germline ends. The clonotype comes from a man in his sixties with pancreatic cancer. The V and J genes are TRBV10-3 and TRBJ1-5; D not resolved. The sample here was peripheral blood, taken from a patient treated with photon-based radiotherapy. The CDR3 sequence: CASGPSNQPQHF. The CDR3 nucleotides are TGTGCCAGCGGACCTAGCAATCAGCCCCAGCATTTT.